The 27 T cell receptor beta chains in this list originate from one sample, sequenced in a study of blood T cell repertoires in COVID-19. Profiling relied on immunoSEQ multiplex PCR, and the TCRdb table lists in-frame clones only, not all of them. The data hold more than 200,000 clones, with about 85% observed a single time. What was sequenced was peripheral blood. The origin of the receptors is an elderly woman with acute or convalescent COVID-19.

V and J are TRBV19 and TRBJ2-1; D possibly corresponds to TRBD2 (5 bases). Germline lookup yields CDR1 LNHDA and CDR2 SQIVND (reference sequence). Trimming pared 3 bases from V and 6 bases from J, leaving 18 bases between. CDR3 length equals 16 residues. The DNA for the CDR3 is TGTGCCAGTAGTATTCATGGACCGAGGGTGGGCAATGAGCAGTTCTTC. It is translated as CASSIHGPRVGNEQFF.

The CDR3 here is CSVGLSYNEQFF. CDR3 in DNA: TGCAGCGTGGGACTTTCCTACAATGAGCAGTTCTTC. The chain uses TRBV29-1 and TRBJ2-1, with D possibly matching TRBD2 (6 bases). There are 12 residues in the CDR3. Germline-derived CDR1 and CDR2 are SQVTM and ANQGSEA. V lost 6 bases, J lost 1 base, and 7 bases lay in between.

This chain uses TRBV5-1 with TRBJ2-4; TRBD1 matches 11 bases. The germline CDR1 and CDR2 sequences are SGHRS and YFSETQ. The ends lost 0 bases at V and 3 bases at J; junction bases unmatched: 14. The CDR3 consists of 20 residues. CDR3 nucleotides: TGCGCCAGCAGCTTGGATAGGGACAGGGGGTCGCAAGTAGGCAAAAACATTCAGTACTTC. It is translated as CASSLDRDRGSQVGKNIQYF.

This chain uses TRBV5-1 with TRBJ1-1, with a tentative D call TRBD1 (6 bases). Germline values: CDR1 SGHRS, CDR2 YFSETQ. The CDR3 has 14 amino acids. The V end lost 5 bases, the J end lost 3 bases, and 14 bases lay between the germline ends. The CDR3 coding sequence is TGCGCCAGCAGAGCACAGGGAGCCGACACTGAAGCTTTCTTT. Translating it yields CASRAQGADTEAFF. Drawing the rest from reference TRBV5-1 and TRBJ1-1, the complete variable domain is KAGVTQTPRYLIKTRGQQVTLSCSPISGHRSVSWYQQTPGQGLQFLFEYFSETQRNKGNFPGRFSGRQFSNSRSEMNVSTLELGDSALYLCASRAQGADTEAFFGQGTRLTVV.

This clone was seen once. The chain couples TRBV7-3 to TRBJ2-3, with TRBD2 matching over 13 bases. This CDR3 spans 16 amino acids. Germline V gives CDR1 SGHTA, CDR2 FQGTGA. V was pared by 5 bases and J by 2 bases, with 4 bases of the junction left unmatched. Here the CDR3 DNA reads TGTGCCAGCAGCCCGGGACTAGCGGGACCCACAGATACGCAGTATTTT. This gives the protein CASSPGLAGPTDTQYF.

The chain joins TRBV2 to TRBJ2-3, with 11 nucleotides matching TRBD1. After removal of 4 bases from V and 5 bases from J, the junction contained 5 bases not matched to a gene. CDR1 SNHLY and CDR2 FYNNEI come from the germline V gene. The CDR3 has 15 residues. The CDR3 is CASSVRTGGLDTQYF. Here the CDR3 DNA reads TGTGCCAGCAGTGTGCGGACAGGGGGCCTAGATACGCAGTATTTT. The full variable domain, its missing parts supplied by reference TRBV2 and TRBJ2-3, is EPEVTQTPSHQVTQMGQEVILRCVPISNHLYFYWYRQILGQKVEFLVSFYNNEISEKSEIFDDQFSVERPDGSNFTLKIRSTKLEDSAMYFCASSVRTGGLDTQYFGPGTRLTVL.

This chain uses TRBV29-1 with TRBJ2-2; TRBD1 matches 7 bases. After removal of 7 bases from V and 6 bases from J, the junction contained 11 bases not matched to a gene. The CDR3 extends over 14 amino acids. Germline V gene sequence: CDR1 SQVTM, CDR2 ANQGSEA. This CDR3 reads CSASSTGDAGELFF. The CDR3 DNA sequence: TGCAGCGCCAGTTCAACAGGGGATGCCGGGGAGCTGTTTTTT.

The chain employs TRBV10-3 and TRBJ2-2; 7 positions agree with TRBD1. The length of the CDR3 is 15 residues. V shed 2 bases and J 9 bases; nucleotides not matched to a gene: 9. Per germline, CDR1 ENHRY and CDR2 SYGVKD. CDR3: CAISEPINRGRELFF. The CDR3 nucleotides read TGTGCCATCAGTGAGCCCATAAACAGGGGTAGGGAGCTGTTTTTT.

CDR3 region: CASSYDSEAFF. DNA for the CDR3: TGTGCCAGCAGTTACGACAGTGAAGCTTTCTTT. The chain couples TRBV6-6 to TRBJ1-1; a possible D gene is TRBD1 (5 bases). The CDR3 loop spans 11 amino acids. Germline CDR1 and CDR2: MNHNY and SVGAGI (reference sequence). V lost 2 bases to trimming and J lost 7 bases, with 5 bases between them.

This rearrangement joins TRBV5-1 to TRBJ1-1; 9 bases line up with TRBD1. In germline, CDR1 is SGHRS, CDR2 YFSETQ. The CDR3 is made up of 12 amino acids. J was trimmed by 11 bases and V by 4 bases; bases with no gene match: 6. CDR3 coding DNA: TGCGCCAGCAGCCCACAGGGGGCCGATGCTTTCTTT. Its translation is CASSPQGADAFF.

The V call is TRBV7-9, the J call TRBJ1-2, with D tentatively TRBD1 (5 bases). CDR1 and CDR2 (germline): SEHNR, FQNEAQ (reference sequence). V was clipped by 5 bases and J by 8 bases, with 18 bases between them. This CDR3 is 14 amino acids long. Here the CDR3 DNA reads TGTGCCAGCAGCCGCTCGGCAGGGCCAGAGGGCTACACCTTC. Translating gives CASSRSAGPEGYTF.

V and J are TRBV29-1 and TRBJ2-3, with 7 positions matching TRBD1. V trimming: 4 bases; J trimming: 5 bases; junction bases outside the gene matches: 12. This CDR3 spans 15 amino acids. Germline values: CDR1 SQVTM, CDR2 ANQGSEA. CDR3 DNA sequence: TGCAGCGTTGGGAGGTCAGGGGGTGGTTTAGATACGCAGTATTTT. This sequence encodes CSVGRSGGGLDTQYF.

With respect to this clone: The same CDR3 is also encoded by other DNA sequences in this sample. The CDR3: CATSRGFNEQFF. The CDR3 nucleotides are TGTGCCACCAGTCGGGGATTTAATGAGCAGTTCTTC. This chain connects TRBV24-1 to TRBJ2-1, with D perhaps TRBD2 (5 bases). Germline lookup yields CDR1 KGHDR and CDR2 SFDVKD. The CDR3 spans 12 residues. The ends were cut back, 6 bases at V and 7 bases at J, with 9 bases in the middle.

This chain links TRBV5-6 with TRBJ1-4; D is possibly TRBD1 (5 bases). The CDR3 contains 15 residues. Trimming pared 1 base from V and 0 bases from J, leaving 7 bases between. Germline-derived CDR1 and CDR2 are SGHDT and YYEEEE. The CDR3 coding sequence is TGTGCCAGCAGCTTGCAGGGATCAACTAATGAAAAACTGTTTTTT. Translated: CASSLQGSTNEKLFF.

With respect to this clone: This CDR3 is also generated by other DNA sequences in the sample. This rearrangement joins TRBV7-2 to TRBJ2-1, with D perhaps TRBD2 (6 bases). The V end was cut by 1 base, the J end by 2 bases, with 9 bases between. This CDR3 comprises 15 residues. Germline V lookup: CDR1 SGHTA, CDR2 FQGNSA. CDR3 DNA: TGTGCCAGCAGCTTAGTGGGCGGGGCCTACAATGAGCAGTTCTTC. This translates into CASSLVGGAYNEQFF.

The V gene is TRBV7-2, the J gene TRBJ2-3; tentatively, D is TRBD2 (6 bases). V lost 1 base and J lost 0, with 11 bases in between. The germline V gene encodes CDR1 SGHTA and CDR2 FQGNSA. The CDR3 spans 16 residues. As DNA, the CDR3 is TGTGCCAGCAGCTTAGATACGGGGGTTAGCACAGATACGCAGTATTTT. Protein: CASSLDTGVSTDTQYF.

The rearrangement joins TRBV6-1 to TRBJ2-5; maybe TRBD2 (6 bases). V shed 3 bases and J shed 3 bases, with 14 bases lying between them. The CDR3 is 15 amino acids. Germline-derived CDR1 and CDR2 are MNHNS and SASEGT. CDR3 sequence reads: CASSDGTGGEETQYF. CDR3 nucleotide sequence: TGTGCCAGCAGTGATGGGACTGGAGGGGAAGAGACCCAGTACTTC.

This clone showed up many times. Other DNA sequences from this sample encode an identical CDR3 as well. The chain uses TRBV10-1 and TRBJ2-7; no clear D gene. The germline V gene encodes CDR1 WNHNN and CDR2 SYGVQD (reference sequence). V lost 7 bases, J lost 0 bases, and 13 bases lay in between. This CDR3 is 14 amino acids long. CDR3 sequence (DNA): TGCGCCAGCACCACAGCCGCCCGCTCCTACGAGCAGTACTTC. This codes for CASTTAARSYEQYF.

This chain connects TRBV19 to TRBJ1-5; 7 bases are shared with TRBD1. The V segment lost 3 bases and the J segment 2 bases; nucleotides outside the gene matches: 7. There are 16 residues in the CDR3. The germline gives CDR1 LNHDA, CDR2 SQIVND (reference sequence). The CDR3 DNA reads as TGTGCCAGTAGTATCTCCGGGACAGCCCGCAATCAGCCCCAGCATTTT. This sequence encodes CASSISGTARNQPQHF.

This clone was picked up one time. The chain uses TRBV7-9 and TRBJ2-2, with a tentative D call TRBD2 (6 bases). Deletions cut 5 bases from V and 1 base from J, with 17 bases between. The CDR3 consists of 17 residues. Germline V gene sequence: CDR1 SEHNR, CDR2 FQNEAQ (reference sequence). The CDR3 region is CASSLPRGGMNTGELFF. CDR3 DNA: TGTGCCAGCAGCCTCCCAAGGGGCGGGATGAACACCGGGGAGCTGTTTTTT.

The rearrangement joins TRBV11-2 to TRBJ2-7; 13 nucleotides match TRBD2. Germline V gene sequence: CDR1 SGHAT, CDR2 FQNNGV. This CDR3 contains 17 residues. J lost 7 bases, V lost 5 bases, and 14 bases had no gene match. This CDR3 is CASSRGTSGTRMREQYF. The CDR3 DNA sequence: TGTGCCAGCAGCCGCGGGACTAGCGGGACTCGGATGCGGGAGCAGTACTTC.

The gene calls are TRBV3-1 (or the pseudogene TRBV3-2) and TRBJ2-7; 8 bases fit TRBD1. This CDR3 is 15 amino acids long. Trimming cost V 1 base and J 4 bases; bases outside gene matches: 6. In germline, CDR1 is LGHDT, CDR2 YNNKEL (reference sequence). DNA of the CDR3: TGTGCCAGCAGCCAAGGACCCAGGGGGCTGTACGAGCAGTACTTC. Amino acid sequence: CASSQGPRGLYEQYF.

The rearrangement uses TRBV5-5 and TRBJ1-2, with TRBD1 matching 9 bases. The CDR3 runs to 15 residues. From germline, CDR1 is SGHKS and CDR2 YYEKEE (reference sequence). V lost 0 bases and J lost 4; bases outside the gene matches: 4. The CDR3 loop is CASSLGGQGLYGYTF. The CDR3 coding sequence is TGTGCCAGCAGCTTGGGTGGACAGGGGCTCTATGGCTACACCTTC. Supplemented by reference TRBV5-5 and TRBJ1-2, the full variable domain reads DAGVTQSPTHLIKTRGQQVTLRCSPISGHKSVSWYQQVLGQGPQFIFQYYEKEERGRGNFPDRFSARQFPNYSSELNVNALLLGDSALYLCASSLGGQGLYGYTFGSGTRLTVV.

This clone has only a few counts. This chain uses TRBV5-1 with TRBJ1-3, with no clear D. Germline V lookup: CDR1 SGHRS, CDR2 YFSETQ. Trimming took 4 bases from V and 2 from J, leaving 7 bases between them. The CDR3 runs to 13 residues. CDR3 in amino acids: CASSLDTGNTIYF. The CDR3 DNA reads as TGCGCCAGCAGCCTCGACACTGGAAACACCATATATTTT.

V usage is TRBV27 and J usage is TRBJ1-5; D remains unclear. The CDR3 is made up of 12 amino acids. Germline V gene data show CDR1 as MNHEY and CDR2 as SMNVEV (reference sequence). V shed 3 bases and J shed 4 bases, with 4 bases lying between them. CDR3: CASSFYNQPQHF. CDR3 in DNA: TGTGCCAGCAGTTTCTATAATCAGCCCCAGCATTTT.

The chain employs TRBV27 and TRBJ2-1; D remains ambiguous. V dropped 4 bases and J dropped 2 bases, with 12 bases sitting between them. The CDR3 extends over 15 amino acids. Germline values: CDR1 MNHEY, CDR2 SMNVEV (reference sequence). As DNA, the CDR3 is TGTGCCAGCAGTTCCGACACCTCCGCCTACAATGAGCAGTTCTTC. It is translated as CASSSDTSAYNEQFF.

The chain recombines TRBV5-1 with TRBJ2-1, with TRBD1 matching over 9 bases. The V and J ends lost 1 base and 6 bases, in that order; junction bases with no gene match: 11. There are 17 residues in the CDR3. The germline gives CDR1 SGHRS, CDR2 YFSETQ. In DNA form, the CDR3 reads TGCGCCAGCAGCTTGAGCAGCTGGGACAGGGTCACCAATGAGCAGTTCTTC. Protein: CASSLSSWDRVTNEQFF. Using reference TRBV5-1 and TRBJ2-1 for the parts outside the CDR3, the full variable domain is KAGVTQTPRYLIKTRGQQVTLSCSPISGHRSVSWYQQTPGQGLQFLFEYFSETQRNKGNFPGRFSGRQFSNSRSEMNVSTLELGDSALYLCASSLSSWDRVTNEQFFGPGTRLTVL.